These 10 T cell receptor beta chains originate from one sample sequenced in a study of metastatic and nonmetastatic thyroid tumors (dated by TCRdb to 2020 to 2021). The method was PCR. The data were produced on an Illumina HiSeq 4000. TCRdb reworked the public reads: Q25 trimming with fastp, MiXCR clone assembly, productive beta chains retained. A total of about 41,000 clones appear in this sample, around 28% of them only once. The ten largest clones represent 9.9% of the sample. None of the patients had been given any treatment before thyroid surgery. The source material was blood. The receptor set was obtained from a male donor with papillary thyroid cancer or a benign thyroid nodule (not recorded which). Some clones in this sample may be carry-over from other donors' samples.

The chain has TRBV24-1 and TRBJ2-3; a weak D match, TRBD2 (6 bases). The CDR3 spans 16 residues. V lost 1 base, J lost 4 bases, and 14 bases lay in between. CDR1 and CDR2 (germline): KGHDR, SFDVKD. CDR3 sequence reads: CATSDFPRERADTQYF. The CDR3 DNA reads as TGTGCCACCAGTGATTTCCCTCGGGAGCGTGCAGATACGCAGTATTTT.

Comment on this clone: One end of the junction varies from germline; a read error may be responsible. This chain links TRBV5-4 with TRBJ2-2; possibly TRBD1 for D (7 bases). Germline CDR1 reads SGHNT; CDR2 reads YYREEE (reference sequence). There are 14 residues in the CDR3. The CDR3 DNA reads as TGTGCCAGCATCCAGGGGGGAGACACCGGCGAGCTGTTTTTT. It yields the protein CASIQGGDTGELFF. The complete variable domain, with remaining parts taken from reference TRBV5-4 and TRBJ2-2, reads ETGVTQSPTHLIKTRGQQVTLRCSSQSGHNTVSWYQQALGQGPQFIFQYYREEENGRGNFPPRFSGLQFPNYSSELNVNALELDDSALYLCASIQGGDTGELFFGEGSRLTVL.

This rearrangement joins TRBV7-3 to TRBJ2-6; no definite D call. The CDR3 contains 14 residues. V was trimmed by 5 bases and J by 3 bases, leaving 8 bases between them. CDR1 and CDR2 (germline): SGHTA, FQGTGA. The CDR3 DNA sequence: TGTGCCAGCAGCCCCGACGGTGGGGCCAACGTCCTGACTTTC. It is translated as CASSPDGGANVLTF.

By share, this clone counts as medium-sized (0.01 to 0.1%). The chain couples TRBV11-2 to TRBJ1-1; D remains ambiguous. The CDR3 extends over 14 amino acids. Trimming cost V 4 bases and J 11 bases, with 20 bases left between them. Germline CDR1 reads SGHAT; CDR2 reads FQNNGV. CDR3 sequence: CASSSKINGLPAFF. CDR3 DNA: TGTGCCAGCAGCTCAAAGATCAACGGACTCCCGGCTTTCTTT.

This clone was detected a few times. The chain has TRBV27 and TRBJ2-2; D is possibly TRBD2 (6 bases). Germline assignment: CDR1 MNHEY and CDR2 SMNVEV (reference sequence). The CDR3 runs 14 residues. Trimming shortened V by 6 bases and J by 3 bases, and 11 bases separated the two germline ends. CDR3 region: CASRIAEYTGELFF. The CDR3, as DNA: TGTGCCAGCAGGATAGCGGAGTACACCGGGGAGCTGTTTTTT.

This clone appeared many times. The chain employs TRBV28 and TRBJ2-3, with 14 bases that match TRBD2. Germline CDR1 is MDHEN and CDR2 is SYDVKM. CDR3 length: 18 amino acids. Trimming took 3 bases from V and 2 from J; bases not matched to a gene: 7. DNA for the CDR3: TGTGCCAGCAGTTTCGTCCCGACTAGCGGGAGGGCCACAGATACGCAGTATTTT. It codes for CASSFVPTSGRATDTQYF.

V is TRBV11-1 and J is TRBJ2-7; 7 bases line up with TRBD2. J was trimmed by 6 bases and V by 5 bases; bases with no gene match: 16. Germline-derived CDR1 and CDR2 are SGHAT and FQDESV (reference sequence). There are 16 residues in the CDR3. The CDR3 bases are TGTGCCAGCAGCCTCTCCTCGGGGGGTCGAGCAAGCGAGCAGTACTTC. It codes for CASSLSSGGRASEQYF.

This clone came up a few times. The V and J genes are TRBV6-1 and TRBJ2-7; 10 nucleotides align to TRBD1. The CDR3 extends over 15 amino acids. After removal of 8 bases from V and 2 bases from J, the junction contained 9 bases not matched to a gene. The V gene's germline CDR1 is MNHNS and CDR2 SASEGT. The CDR3 loop reads CASSRPGQGTYEQYF. In nucleotides, the CDR3 is TGTGCCAGCTCACGACCGGGACAGGGGACCTACGAGCAGTACTTC.

Many counts were recorded for this clone. This chain joins TRBV13 and TRBJ2-7, with 8 positions matching TRBD2. Germline-derived CDR1 and CDR2 are PRHDT and FYEKMQ (reference sequence). This CDR3 is built from 14 residues. The J segment lost 3 bases and the V segment lost 8 bases, leaving 9 bases of the junction unmatched. The CDR3 nucleotides read TGTGCCAGCTGCGCGGGGACTAGTGTCTACGAGCAGTACTTC. Amino acid sequence: CASCAGTSVYEQYF. Using reference TRBV13 and TRBJ2-7 for the parts outside the CDR3, the full variable domain is AAGVIQSPRHLIKEKRETATLKCYPIPRHDTVYWYQQGPGQDPQFLISFYEKMQSDKGSIPDRFSAQQFSDYHSELNMSSLELGDSALYFCASCAGTSVYEQYFGPGTRLTVT.

This clone appeared a single time. The rearrangement uses TRBV4-2 and TRBJ1-2, with 8 positions matching TRBD1. The CDR3 covers 13 residues. V dropped 2 bases and J dropped 7; count of bases not matched to a gene: 3. Germline V gene data show CDR1 as LGHNA and CDR2 as YNFKEQ. The CDR3 loop is CASSQRQGSGYTF. The CDR3 DNA sequence: TGTGCCAGCAGCCAAAGACAGGGGTCTGGCTACACCTTC.